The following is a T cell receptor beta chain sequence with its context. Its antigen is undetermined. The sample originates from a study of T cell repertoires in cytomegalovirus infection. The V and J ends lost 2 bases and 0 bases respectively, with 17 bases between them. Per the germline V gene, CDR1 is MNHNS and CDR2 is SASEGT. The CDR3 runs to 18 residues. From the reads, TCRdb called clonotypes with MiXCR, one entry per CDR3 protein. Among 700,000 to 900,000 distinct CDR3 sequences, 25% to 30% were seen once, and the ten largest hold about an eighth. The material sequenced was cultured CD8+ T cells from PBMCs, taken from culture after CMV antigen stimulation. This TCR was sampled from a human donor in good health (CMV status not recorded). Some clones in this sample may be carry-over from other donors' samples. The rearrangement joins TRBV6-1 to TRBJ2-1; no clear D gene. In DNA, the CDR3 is TGTGCCAGCAGTGAACGAGCTGGGCCGTTGAGCTCCTACAATGAGCAGTTCTTC. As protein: CASSERAGPLSSYNEQFF.